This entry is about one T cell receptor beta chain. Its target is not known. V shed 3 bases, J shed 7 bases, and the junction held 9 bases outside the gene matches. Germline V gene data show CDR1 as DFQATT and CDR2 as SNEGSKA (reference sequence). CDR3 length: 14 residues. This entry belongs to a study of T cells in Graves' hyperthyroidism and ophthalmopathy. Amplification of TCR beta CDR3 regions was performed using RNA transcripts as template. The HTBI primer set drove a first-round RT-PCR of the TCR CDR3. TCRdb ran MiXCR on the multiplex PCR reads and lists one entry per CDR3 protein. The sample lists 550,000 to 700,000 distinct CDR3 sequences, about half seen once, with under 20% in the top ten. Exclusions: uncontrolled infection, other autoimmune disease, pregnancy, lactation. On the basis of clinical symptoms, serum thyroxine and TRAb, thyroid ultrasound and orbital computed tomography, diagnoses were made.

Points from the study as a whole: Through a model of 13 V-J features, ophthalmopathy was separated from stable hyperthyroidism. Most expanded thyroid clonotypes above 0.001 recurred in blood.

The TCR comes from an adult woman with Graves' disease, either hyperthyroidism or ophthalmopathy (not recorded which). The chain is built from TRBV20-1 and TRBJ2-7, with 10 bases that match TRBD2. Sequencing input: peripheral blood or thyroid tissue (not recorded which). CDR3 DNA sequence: TGCAGTGCTAGGAGACTAGCGGGTTCGGGAGAGCAGTACTTC. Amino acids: CSARRLAGSGEQYF.